This T cell receptor beta chain was identified during a study of blood T cell repertoires in COVID-19. For the study at large: Some COVID-19 samples were acute and others convalescent; all came from the United States, Italy and Spain.

Here immunoSEQ multiplex PCR was the method, and the copy in TCRdb shows in-frame clones only, minus some. Here the sample spans about 190,000 clones, roughly 86% being singletons. CDR1 and CDR2 (germline): SSHAT, FNYEAQ (reference sequence). This CDR3 contains 13 residues. This TCR came from a woman between 65 and 79 years old with active or convalescent COVID-19. Sequenced input: peripheral blood. The chain has TRBV7-7 and TRBJ2-2; weak D call: TRBD2 (5 bases). DNA of the CDR3: TGTGCTAGCGCACTTACGAACACCGGGGAGCTGTTTTTT. Translation gives CASALTNTGELFF. The whole variable domain, remainder taken from reference TRBV7-7 and TRBJ2-2, is GAGVSQSPRYKVTKRGQDVTLRCDPISSHATLYWYQQALGQGPEFLTYFNYEAQPDKSGLPSDRFSAERPEGSISTLTIQRTEQRDSAMYRCASALTNTGELFFGEGSRLTVL.